These 12 T cell receptor beta chains were all obtained from the same sample, sequenced in a study of response to subunit inactivated influenza vaccine (dated by TCRdb to 2017 to 2018). Receptor amplification or capture employed RT-PCR. Sequencing was performed on an Illumina HiSeq 2500. In-frame beta chains were kept once TCRdb had trimmed the public reads at Q25 with fastp and called clones with MiXCR. Duplicate CDR3 protein sequences are folded into a single record with the most common DNA and genes. The sample contains about 540,000 distinct CDR3 sequences, around 21% of them found a single time. The ten largest clones represent about 2.8% of the sample. The same sample was also used in a study of T cells expressing NK-cell markers. The second study, in turn, reports: 5'RACE template switching, by which a universal primer site and unique molecular identifiers were added, was used to make TCR beta cDNA libraries.

Here the sequenced sample was CD4+ T cells sorted from PBMCs, taken 12 days after vaccination. The receptors were sampled from a man in his fifties who received an inactivated influenza vaccine. Donor details come from another sample of the same person, matched by shared clones.

The chain recombines TRBV30 with TRBJ1-5; D gene uncertain. The CDR3 is made up of 14 amino acids. Germline-derived CDR1 and CDR2 are GTSNPN and SVGIG (reference sequence). V was trimmed by 1 base and J by 1 base, leaving 8 bases between them. CDR3 coding DNA: TGTGCCTGGAGTGCTACCACCAGCAATCAGCCCCAGCATTTT. This sequence encodes CAWSATTSNQPQHF.

This chain connects TRBV10-2 to TRBJ2-4; the D gene is possibly TRBD2 (5 bases). The CDR3 covers 20 residues. V gave up 4 bases and J gave up 0 bases, with 25 bases separating them. Germline CDR1 and CDR2: WSHSY and SAAADI. CDR3: CASSVGPLSGEFLAKNIQYF. The CDR3 DNA reads TGCGCCAGCAGTGTGGGCCCTCTCAGCGGAGAATTCCTAGCCAAAAACATTCAGTACTTC.

The chain links TRBV7-6 to TRBJ2-7; 10 bases line up with TRBD1. Germline-derived CDR1 and CDR2 are SGHVS and FNYEAQ. V lost 0 bases to trimming and J lost 3 bases; unmatched junction nucleotides: 8. The CDR3 length is 17 residues. This CDR3 is CASSLAPIGTGDYEQYF. For the CDR3, the DNA is TGTGCCAGCAGCTTAGCGCCAATAGGGACAGGGGACTACGAGCAGTACTTC.

The chain links TRBV9 to TRBJ2-3, with 9 bases lining up with TRBD2. The CDR3 contains 16 residues. Trimming took 4 bases from V and 5 from J; bases not matched to a gene: 11. CDR1 and CDR2 from the germline V gene are SGDLS and YYNGEE. The CDR3, as DNA: TGTGCCAGCAGCTCCGAGCGGGGGGCAACGGGAGATACGCAGTATTTT. It codes for CASSSERGATGDTQYF.

This clonotype was counted between two and nine times. This sequence joins TRBV20-1 and TRBJ2-1, with TRBD2 identical over 15 bases. Germline lookup yields CDR1 DFQATT and CDR2 SNEGSKA (reference sequence). The CDR3 length is 15 residues. J was trimmed by 2 bases and V by 5 bases; bases with no gene match: 1. The CDR3 is CSAWTSGRAYNEQFF. CDR3 coding DNA: TGCAGTGCTTGGACTAGCGGGAGGGCCTACAATGAGCAGTTCTTC.

This clonotype was found a few times. The V gene is TRBV20-1, the J gene TRBJ1-1; D not certain. The CDR3 has 15 residues. With 5 bases removed from V and 1 base from J, the gap between germline ends came to 17 bases. The germline gives CDR1 DFQATT, CDR2 SNEGSKA (reference sequence). The CDR3 spells CSAPREGRANTEAFF. CDR3 DNA sequence: TGCAGTGCTCCACGGGAGGGAAGGGCGAACACTGAAGCTTTCTTT.

V gene TRBV10-2 combines with J gene TRBJ2-2, with unresolved D. The CDR3 length is 14 residues. Deletions cut 7 bases from V and 0 bases from J, with 9 bases between. Germline V gene lookup returns CDR1 WSHSY and CDR2 SAAADI. CDR3 sequence (DNA): TGCGCCAGCATGGGTTTAACGAACACCGGGGAGCTGTTTTTT. This encodes CASMGLTNTGELFF.

The J gene is TRBJ1-3, the V gene TRBV3-1, with 8 nucleotides matching TRBD1. Germline-derived CDR1 and CDR2 are LGHDT and YNNKEL (reference sequence). With V trimmed by 2 bases and J by 0 bases, 0 bases remained unmatched. This CDR3 spans 15 amino acids. The CDR3 sequence is CASSQTGGSGNTIYF. The CDR3 coding sequence is TGTGCCAGCAGCCAAACAGGGGGCTCTGGAAACACCATATATTTT.

The chain combines TRBV15 with TRBJ2-7; perhaps TRBD2 as D (6 bases). The CDR3 loop spans 16 amino acids. Germline assignment: CDR1 LNHNV and CDR2 YYDKDF (reference sequence). V shed 3 bases and J shed 2 bases, with 17 bases lying between them. CDR3: CATSSLRSSATYEQYF. The CDR3 bases are TGTGCCACCAGCAGCCTGCGGTCTAGCGCGACCTACGAGCAGTACTTC.

This chain joins TRBV5-1 and TRBJ2-1, with 8 bases fitting TRBD1. The CDR3 is 14 residues long. V lost 5 bases to trimming and J lost 3 bases; unmatched junction nucleotides: 4. The germline V gene has CDR1 SGHRS and CDR2 YFSETQ. CDR3 protein: CASRQTGVYNEQFF. The DNA for the CDR3 is TGCGCCAGCAGACAGACAGGGGTCTACAATGAGCAGTTCTTC.

The chain is built from TRBV28 and TRBJ2-5, with 8 bases fitting TRBD2. This CDR3 spans 15 amino acids. The germline V gene encodes CDR1 MDHEN and CDR2 SYDVKM. Trimming cost V 10 bases and J 2 bases; bases outside gene matches: 12. CDR3 DNA sequence: TGTGCCAACAGGTCTGCTGCGGGGGGACAAGAGACCCAGTACTTC. Translation gives CANRSAAGGQETQYF.

The V and J genes are TRBV6-5 and TRBJ2-1, with 9 bases lining up with TRBD1. Germline CDR1 reads MNHEY; CDR2 reads SVGAGI. V was pared by 0 bases and J by 6 bases, with 6 bases of the junction left unmatched. The CDR3 is made up of 16 amino acids. This CDR3 is CASSYSRDRGTNEQFF. The CDR3 nucleotides are TGTGCCAGCAGTTACTCGAGAGACAGGGGGACCAATGAGCAGTTCTTC.